The 8 T cell receptor beta chains presented below share a single source sample, sequenced in a study of cytomegalovirus exposure and HLA in healthy donors. PCR was performed using 60 Vbeta and 13 Jbeta primers. Profiling relied on immunoSEQ multiplex PCR, and the TCRdb table lists in-frame clones only, not all of them. This table holds 150,000 to 200,000 clones, about 80% found once. The sequenced sample consisted of PBMCs. All receptors come from a woman between 50 and 59 years old in good health and CMV-seropositive.

This clone was recorded only once. This sequence joins TRBV4-1 and TRBJ2-4; D is uncertain. Germline lookup yields CDR1 MGHRA and CDR2 YSYEKL. The CDR3 loop spans 16 amino acids. Trimming shortened V by 1 base and J by 0 bases, and 10 bases separated the two germline ends. The DNA for the CDR3 is TGCGCCAGCAGCCAAGTTTCCAGACTAGCCAAAAACATTCAGTACTTC. This encodes CASSQVSRLAKNIQYF.

This clone came up once. The rearrangement links TRBV6-1 to TRBJ2-7; TRBD1 agrees at 7 bases. The length of the CDR3 is 17 residues. Per the germline V gene, CDR1 is MNHNS and CDR2 is SASEGT. Trimming at V came to 4 bases and at J to 2 bases, leaving 14 bases not matched to a gene. CDR3 nucleotide sequence: TGTGCCAGCAGTGCCTCCGTCAGGGGGTTCGTTCCCTACGAGCAGTACTTC. Its translation: CASSASVRGFVPYEQYF.

The J gene is TRBJ1-6, the V gene TRBV6-1; 9 nucleotides align to TRBD1. This CDR3 is built from 16 residues. J gave up 3 bases and V 3 bases, and 3 bases lay outside the gene matches. CDR1 is MNHNS and CDR2 is SASEGT in the germline V gene. The CDR3, as DNA: TGTGCCAGCAGTGATAGGGGACAGGGCTATAATTCACCCCTCCACTTT. It encodes CASSDRGQGYNSPLHF.

The chain carries TRBV5-6 and TRBJ2-7, with a weak D call TRBD1 (5 bases). With 0 bases removed from V and 3 bases from J, the gap between germline ends came to 7 bases. The CDR3 extends over 13 amino acids. CDR1 is SGHDT and CDR2 is YYEEEE in the germline V gene. CDR3 amino acids: CASSLGTIYEQYF. Here the CDR3 DNA reads TGTGCCAGCAGCTTGGGGACAATCTACGAGCAGTACTTC.

V usage is TRBV5-1 and J usage is TRBJ2-2; 8 bases fit TRBD1. The CDR3 runs 15 residues. Germline V gene lookup returns CDR1 SGHRS and CDR2 YFSETQ. J lost 13 bases, V lost 0 bases, and 11 bases had no gene match. The DNA of the CDR3 is TGCGCCAGCAGCTTGGAGCCGGGACAGGTTTGGGGGCTGTTTTTT. Its translation: CASSLEPGQVWGLFF.

The sample holds a few counts of this clone. The genes are TRBV5-6 and TRBJ1-1, with 7 bases that match TRBD1. Germline CDR1 reads SGHDT; CDR2 reads YYEEEE. The trim removed 0 bases at V and 7 bases at J, leaving 3 bases unmatched. The CDR3 runs to 13 residues. This chain's CDR3 is CASSLGQGDEAFF. In DNA, the CDR3 is TGTGCCAGCAGCTTGGGGCAGGGGGATGAAGCTTTCTTT.

This chain links TRBV6-1 with TRBJ1-3, with 8 bases that match TRBD1. CDR3 length: 15 residues. With V trimmed by 5 bases and J by 0 bases, 3 bases remained unmatched. CDR1 is MNHNS and CDR2 is SASEGT in the germline V gene. CDR3 region: CASSRDRSSGNTIYF. CDR3 in DNA: TGTGCCAGCAGTAGGGACAGGAGCTCTGGAAACACCATATATTTT.

The chain joins TRBV10-1 to TRBJ2-2, with TRBD1 matching over 9 bases. CDR1 WNHNN and CDR2 SYGVQD come from the germline V gene (reference sequence). This CDR3 is built from 14 residues. V was pared by 5 bases and J by 4 bases, with 2 bases of the junction left unmatched. Here the CDR3 reads CASSQTGGTGELFF. The CDR3 coding sequence is TGCGCCAGCAGTCAGACAGGGGGCACCGGGGAGCTGTTTTTT.